This TCR beta chain was observed in a study of blood T cell repertoires in COVID-19. Produced via immunoSEQ multiplex PCR; TCRdb's table is partial and in-frame only. The sample lists 100,000 to 150,000 clones; around four fifths were seen once. This CDR3 has 18 amino acids. The sequence was obtained from a human donor in a cohort sampled during active COVID-19. This chain links TRBV21-1 with TRBJ2-7; TRBD2 is taken as the D call from the table, unchecked against the DNA. TRBV21-1 is termed a pseudogene. Sequences were obtained from peripheral blood. This CDR3 reads CASSKPEPGTIPLEEQYF. CDR3 sequence (DNA): TGTGCCAGCAGCAAACCTGAGCCGGGGACTATCCCCCTGGAGGAGCAGTACTTC.